Shown below are 21 T cell receptor beta chains from a single sample sequenced in a study of blood T cells in healthy people across ages. Sample-barcoded 5' priming and a J-beta primer mix drove a second PCR of about 6 to 12 cycles. In TCRdb, the 5' RACE reads were re-called with MiXCR into one record per CDR3 protein. The sample contains roughly 1.5 million distinct CDR3 sequences, 35% to 45% of which appear only once. Sequencing input: blood. The receptors derive from a woman between 18 and 30 years old in good health.

This clonotype was counted ten times or more. V is TRBV29-1 and J is TRBJ1-1; a possible D gene is TRBD1 (5 bases). The germline V gene has CDR1 SQVTM and CDR2 ANQGSEA. V was shortened by 4 bases and J by 0 bases, with 6 bases between the two germline ends. The CDR3 totals 12 residues. CDR3 residues: CSVGQMNTEAFF. DNA of the CDR3: TGCAGCGTTGGACAGATGAACACTGAAGCTTTCTTT.

This clonotype appeared once. The chain uses TRBV9 and TRBJ2-1; 10 nucleotides agree with TRBD2. Near its end, the DNA agrees better with TRBJ2-7, so the J call may be wrong. This CDR3 has 18 residues. Looked up from germline, CDR1 is SGDLS and CDR2 is YYNGEE. The CDR3, as DNA: TGTGCCAGCAGCGTATTGGGGACTAGCGCGTCCGCCTACAATGAGCAGTACTTC. This translates into CASSVLGTSASAYNEQYF.

This clonotype has ten or more counts. This chain joins TRBV12-5 and TRBJ2-5, with D uncertain. V shed 6 bases and J shed 3 bases, with 2 bases lying between them. This CDR3 contains 10 residues. Germline assignment: CDR1 LGHNT and CDR2 FRNRAP. In DNA form, the CDR3 reads TGTGCTAGTGGGAAAGAGACCCAGTACTTC. Residues: CASGKETQYF.

This clonotype was recorded at least ten times. The chain recombines TRBV27 with TRBJ2-1, with 11 bases lining up with TRBD2. The length of the CDR3 is 15 residues. Trimming at V came to 6 bases and at J to 3 bases, leaving 4 bases not matched to a gene. Germline CDR1 is MNHEY and CDR2 is SMNVEV (reference sequence). The CDR3 DNA reads as TGTGCCAGCAGCACCGGGACTAGCGGCTACAATGAGCAGTTCTTC. Translation: CASSTGTSGYNEQFF.

The chain couples TRBV6-2 or TRBV6-3 to TRBJ2-3; the D gene is possibly TRBD2 (6 bases). V was pared by 7 bases and J by 1 base, with 18 bases between. The CDR3 has 16 amino acids. CDR1 and CDR2 from the germline V gene are MNHEY and SVGEGT. This chain's CDR3 is CASIWDWRARTDTQYF. The CDR3 nucleotides are TGTGCCAGCATTTGGGACTGGCGGGCCCGCACAGATACGCAGTATTTT.

This chain uses TRBV29-1 with TRBJ1-1; D may be TRBD1 (6 bases). The CDR3 has 16 amino acids. Between the trimmed V and J ends, which lost 5 bases and 0 bases, there was a span of 19 bases. CDR1 and CDR2 (germline): SQVTM, ANQGSEA. The DNA for the CDR3 is TGCAGCGTTCGCGGGATGGAGGGGGTAGTGAACACTGAAGCTTTCTTT. Amino acid sequence: CSVRGMEGVVNTEAFF.

This clonotype showed up just a few times. A junction end diverges from the germline sequence, so it may reflect a read error. This chain joins TRBV27 and TRBJ2-7, with 7 bases identical to TRBD1. The CDR3 is made up of 14 amino acids. Germline-derived CDR1 and CDR2 are MNHEY and SMNVEV (reference sequence). CDR3: CASSVSTGVYEQYF. The CDR3 DNA is TGTGCCAGCAGTGTATCAACAGGGGTCTACGAGCAGTACTTC.

This chain joins TRBV5-1 and TRBJ2-1; 7 bases agree with TRBD2. The DNA matches TRBJ2-7 better at its end, which makes the J call doubtful. The V gene's germline CDR1 is SGHRS and CDR2 YFSETQ. The CDR3 contains 17 residues. The CDR3 here is CASSLGGGSLSYNEQYF. In DNA, the CDR3 is TGCGCCAGCAGCTTGGGCGGCGGGAGCCTCTCCTACAATGAGCAGTACTTC.

J is TRBJ1-5 and V is TRBV7-2, with TRBD1 as a possible D gene (5 bases). The CDR3 contains 16 residues. Trimming stripped 5 bases from V and 0 bases from J, with 14 bases between. Germline CDR1 reads SGHTA; CDR2 reads FQGNSA. The CDR3 DNA reads TGTGCCAGCAGCAGGCTTGGGGCCCTTAGCAATCAGCCCCAGCATTTT. Protein product: CASSRLGALSNQPQHF.

This chain links TRBV16 with TRBJ1-1; D is unclear. Trimming shortened V by 0 bases and J by 6 bases, and 5 bases separated the two germline ends. The CDR3 has 12 amino acids. The germline V gene has CDR1 KGHSY and CDR2 FQNENV. In nucleotides, the CDR3 is TGTGCCAGCAGCCAATCGGGAGCTGAAGCTTTCTTT. Amino acids: CASSQSGAEAFF.

The chain couples TRBV29-1 to TRBJ2-3; maybe TRBD2 (6 bases). Germline CDR1 and CDR2: SQVTM and ANQGSEA. V was shortened by 3 bases and J by 2 bases, with 9 bases between the two germline ends. The CDR3 totals 13 residues. The CDR3 sequence: CSVETSLTDTQYF. For the CDR3, the DNA is TGCAGCGTTGAGACTAGTCTCACAGATACGCAGTATTTT.

The J gene is TRBJ1-5, the V gene TRBV28; TRBD1 might be the D (6 bases). CDR1 MDHEN and CDR2 SYDVKM come from the germline V gene. This CDR3 contains 13 residues. Trimming pared 6 bases from V and 7 bases from J, leaving 13 bases between. The CDR3 bases are TGTGCCAGCAGGGGAGGGGGAGTCCAGCCCCAGCATTTT. Amino acids: CASRGGGVQPQHF.

This clonotype was observed many times. For the CDR3, the DNA is TGTGCCAGCAGCCCCTTGGGCAGCACAGATACGCAGTATTTT. This sequence encodes CASSPLGSTDTQYF. This chain uses TRBV9 with TRBJ2-3; D unresolved. Germline CDR1 and CDR2: SGDLS and YYNGEE. V was trimmed by 4 bases and J by 0 bases, leaving 9 bases between them. The CDR3 consists of 14 residues.

This clonotype has only a few counts. The chain recombines TRBV5-1 with TRBJ1-1; a possible D gene is TRBD1 (5 bases). Deletions cut 4 bases from V and 4 bases from J, with 14 bases between. Germline V gene lookup returns CDR1 SGHRS and CDR2 YFSETQ. The CDR3 has 14 residues. CDR3 sequence reads: CASSAGTPGTEAFF. DNA for the CDR3: TGCGCCAGCAGCGCGGGGACCCCAGGCACTGAAGCTTTCTTT.

CDR3: CASSFQRGGGTDTQYF. CDR3 coding DNA: TGTGCCAGCAGCTTCCAGCGGGGGGGCGGGACAGATACGCAGTATTTT. This rearrangement joins TRBV7-2 to TRBJ2-3; TRBD2 matches 10 bases. V shed 3 bases, J shed 3 bases, and the junction held 6 bases outside the gene matches. CDR3 length equals 16 residues. CDR1 is SGHTA, CDR2 FQGNSA, per germline.

The V call is TRBV28, the J call TRBJ1-2; weak D call: TRBD1 (6 bases). The CDR3 spans 14 residues. Germline CDR1 is MDHEN and CDR2 is SYDVKM. Deletions cut 6 bases from V and 2 bases from J, with 13 bases between. The CDR3 is CASSTDSPNYGYTF. The CDR3 DNA reads as TGTGCCAGCAGCACGGACAGCCCCAACTATGGCTACACCTTC.

This clonotype has more than one count but fewer than ten. The V and J genes are TRBV7-9 and TRBJ1-2; D may be TRBD1 (5 bases). The V end lost 3 bases, the J end lost 8 bases, and 10 bases lay between the germline ends. CDR1 is SEHNR and CDR2 is FQNEAQ in the germline V gene (reference sequence). The CDR3 contains 12 residues. The CDR3 DNA reads TGTGCCAGCAGCTTGGGGGTCTTAGGCTACACCTTC. Translation gives CASSLGVLGYTF. Together with reference TRBV7-9 and TRBJ1-2, the CDR3 gives the full variable domain: DTGVSQNPRHKITKRGQNVTFRCDPISEHNRLYWYRQTLGQGPEFLTYFQNEAQLEKSRLLSDRFSAERPKGSFSTLEIQRTEQGDSAMYLCASSLGVLGYTFGSGTRLTVV.

This clonotype was seen a few times. The chain employs TRBV20-1 and TRBJ2-3, with a possible D match to TRBD2 (5 bases). V was cut by 1 base and J by 2 bases, with 13 bases left in between. The CDR3 is made up of 15 amino acids. The germline V gene has CDR1 DFQATT and CDR2 SNEGSKA (reference sequence). CDR3 region: CSARVGELATDTQYF. For the CDR3, the DNA is TGCAGTGCTAGAGTCGGGGAGCTCGCCACAGATACGCAGTATTTT.

CDR3 nucleotide sequence: TGTGCCAGCAGTCGAATGACAGCTAGCTACACCTTC. Amino acid sequence: CASSRMTASYTF. The chain uses TRBV28 and TRBJ1-2; D possibly corresponds to TRBD1 (5 bases). Trimming took 5 bases from V and 9 from J, leaving 13 bases between them. Germline V gene data show CDR1 as MDHEN and CDR2 as SYDVKM. The CDR3 runs to 12 residues.

This chain uses TRBV9 with TRBJ2-3; D may be TRBD1 (5 bases). This CDR3 contains 15 residues. Germline values: CDR1 SGDLS, CDR2 YYNGEE. V lost 0 bases and J 5 bases, leaving 13 bases between the germline ends. CDR3 sequence reads: CASSVATGPRDTQYF. In DNA form, the CDR3 reads TGTGCCAGCAGCGTAGCTACAGGCCCCAGAGATACGCAGTATTTT.

The chain employs TRBV12-3 or TRBV12-4 and TRBJ1-5; 7 bases agree with TRBD1. Germline trimming cut 6 bases from V and 7 bases from J; bases unmatched to any gene: 15. The CDR3 spans 16 residues. The DNA of the CDR3 is TGTGCCAGCAGGTCCAGGGGGGGGGCCTCAGAACAGCCCCAGCATTTT. Translated, it gives CASRSRGGASEQPQHF.